This T cell receptor beta chain was sequenced during a study of a mutant IDH1 vaccine in newly diagnosed glioma. With regard to this clone: The antigen remains unidentified.

The ends were cut back, 3 bases at V and 5 bases at J, with 10 bases in the middle. The length of the CDR3 is 13 residues. The germline V gene has CDR1 LNHDA and CDR2 SQIVND (reference sequence). Libraries were prepared by immunoSEQ multiplex PCR; TCRdb keeps only in-frame clonotypes and omits some of them. The sample holds about 33,000 clones; around 80% are singletons and the top ten take roughly 3.1%. This sample's time point: week 35, safety follow-up. One vaccine dose held 300 ug of mutant IDH1 20-mer peptide and came with topical imiquimod. The chain uses TRBV19 and TRBJ1-2, with no clear D. This specimen was PBMCs, taken from a glioma patient whose treatment included an IDH1 peptide vaccine. This clonotype was obtained from a man in his forties or fifties with glioma. Some clones in this sample may be carry-over from other donors' samples. CDR3 sequence: CASSIISAYGYTF. Here the CDR3 DNA reads TGTGCCAGTAGTATTATTTCGGCTTATGGCTACACCTTC.